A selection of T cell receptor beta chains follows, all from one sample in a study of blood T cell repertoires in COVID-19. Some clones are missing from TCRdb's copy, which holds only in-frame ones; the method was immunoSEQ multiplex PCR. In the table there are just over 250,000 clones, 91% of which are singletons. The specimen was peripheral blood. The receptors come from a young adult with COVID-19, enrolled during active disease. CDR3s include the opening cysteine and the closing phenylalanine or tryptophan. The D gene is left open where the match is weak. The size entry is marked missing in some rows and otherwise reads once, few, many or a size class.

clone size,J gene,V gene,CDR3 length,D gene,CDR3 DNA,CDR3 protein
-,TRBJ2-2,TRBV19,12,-,TGTGCCAGTAGTCTTCGACAGGGGGAGCTGTTTTTT,CASSLRQGELFF
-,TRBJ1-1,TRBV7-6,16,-,TGTGCCAGCAGCTTAGAGGGGATCCGTGGAAACACTGAAGCTTTCTTT,CASSLEGIRGNTEAFF
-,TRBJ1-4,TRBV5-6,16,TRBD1,TGTGCCAGCAGCTTGTTTGCCGGGACAGGGTTTACGGAACTGTTTTTT,CASSLFAGTGFTELFF
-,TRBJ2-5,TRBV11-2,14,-,TGTGCCAGCGGGGAGGAGGCTAGCGTGGGGACCCAGTACTTC,CASGEEASVGTQYF
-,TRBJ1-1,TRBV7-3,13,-,TGTGCCAGCAGCTTAGGGGCCCACACTGAAGCTTTCTTT,CASSLGAHTEAFF
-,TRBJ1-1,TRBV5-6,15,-,TGTGCCAGCAGCTCTCTACAGGGAGAGAACACTGAAGCTTTCTTT,CASSSLQGENTEAFF
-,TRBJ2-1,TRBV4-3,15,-,TGCGCCAGCAACAGAGACGGGAGCGGGTACAATGAGCAGTTCTTC,CASNRDGSGYNEQFF
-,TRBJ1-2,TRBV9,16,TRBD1,TGTGCCAGCAGCGGGACAGGGGGCTTTAGTGACTATGGCTACACCTTC,CASSGTGGFSDYGYTF
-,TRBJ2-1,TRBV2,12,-,TGTGCCAGCAGTACACTAGTTAATGAGCAGTTCTTC,CASSTLVNEQFF
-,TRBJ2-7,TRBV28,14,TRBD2,TGTGCCAGCGTTAGCGGGTCTAGCTCCTACGAGCAGTACTTC,CASVSGSSSYEQYF
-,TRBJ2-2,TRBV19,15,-,TGTGCCAGTAGTATAGACCTCGCGAACACCGGGGAGCTGTTTTTT,CASSIDLANTGELFF
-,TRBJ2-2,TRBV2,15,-,TGTGCCACGAGGACAGCCTTCTCGAACACCGGGGAGCTGTTTTTT,CATRTAFSNTGELFF
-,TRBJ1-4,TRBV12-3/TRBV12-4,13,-,TGTGCCAGCAGTCTTCAGGTTAATGAAAAACTGTTTTTT,CASSLQVNEKLFF
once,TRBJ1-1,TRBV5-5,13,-,TGTGCCAGCAGCCCGATAGAGAACACTGAAGCTTTCTTT,CASSPIENTEAFF
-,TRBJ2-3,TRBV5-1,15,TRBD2,TGCGCCAGCAGCGGGACTAGCTCTAGCACAGATACGCAGTATTTT,CASSGTSSSTDTQYF
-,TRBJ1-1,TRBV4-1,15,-,TGCGCCAGCAGCCAAGAAGAGGGCACGAACACTGAAGCTTTCTTT,CASSQEEGTNTEAFF
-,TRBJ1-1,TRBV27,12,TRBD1,TGTGCCAGCATCCTACAGGGGCGGGAAGCTTTCTTT,CASILQGREAFF
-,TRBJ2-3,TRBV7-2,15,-,TGTGCCAGCAGCTTAGGCCAGAAACGCACAGATACGCAGTATTTT,CASSLGQKRTDTQYF
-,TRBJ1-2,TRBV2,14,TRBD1,TGTGCCAGCAGCCCGGGACAGGCCATTGGTGGCTACACCTTC,CASSPGQAIGGYTF
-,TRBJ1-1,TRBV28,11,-,TGTGCCAGCAGGGACAGCACTGAAGCTTTCTTT,CASRDSTEAFF
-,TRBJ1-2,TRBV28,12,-,TGTGCCAGCAGTAACTGGAGCTATGGCTACACCTTC,CASSNWSYGYTF
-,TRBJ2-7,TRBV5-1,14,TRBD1,TGCGCCAGCAGCCTGGGACAGGGCATCTACGAGCAGTACTTC,CASSLGQGIYEQYF
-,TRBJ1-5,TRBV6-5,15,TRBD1,TGTGCCAGCAGTCCACAGGGGGTCCTTGTTCAGCCCCAGCATTTT,CASSPQGVLVQPQHF
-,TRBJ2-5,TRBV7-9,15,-,TGTGCCAGCAGCCGGGCCTGGGGGGAACAAGAGACCCAGTACTTC,CASSRAWGEQETQYF
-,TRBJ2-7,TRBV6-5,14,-,TGTGCCAGCAGTTACCGGACACCATCCTACGAGCAGTACTTC,CASSYRTPSYEQYF
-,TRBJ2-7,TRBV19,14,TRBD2,TGTGCCAGTAGTATCCCCGGGACTAGAAACGAGCAGTACTTC,CASSIPGTRNEQYF
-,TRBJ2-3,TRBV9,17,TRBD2,TGTGCCAGCAGCCCTACCCCGGGAGGGCTGGGCACAGATACGCAGTATTTT,CASSPTPGGLGTDTQYF
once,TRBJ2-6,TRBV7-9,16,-,TGTGCCAGCAGCGCCAACGGGGGTGTTGGGGCCAACGTCCTGACTTTC,CASSANGGVGANVLTF
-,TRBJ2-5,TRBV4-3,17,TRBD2,TGCGCCAGCAGCCAAGACGCGAGCGGGAGGGGTCAAGAGACCCAGTACTTC,CASSQDASGRGQETQYF
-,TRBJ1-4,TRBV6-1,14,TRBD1,TGTGCCAGCAGTGAAGGACAGGGGTTTGAAAAACTGTTTTTT,CASSEGQGFEKLFF
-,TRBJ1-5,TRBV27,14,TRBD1,TGTGCCAGCAGTATCCGACAGGGTGGCCAGCCCCAGCATTTT,CASSIRQGGQPQHF
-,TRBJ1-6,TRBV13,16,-,TGTGCCAGCTCATTCTATGGGGCCTCCTATAATTCACCCCTCCACTTT,CASSFYGASYNSPLHF
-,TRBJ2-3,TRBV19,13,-,TGTGCCAGTAGTACTCGGGATTGGGATACGCAGTATTTT,CASSTRDWDTQYF
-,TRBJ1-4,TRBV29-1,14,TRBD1,TGCAGCGTTGAAGTGGGGACAGGGGGCGAAAAACTGTTTTTT,CSVEVGTGGEKLFF
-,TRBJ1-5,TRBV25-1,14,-,TGTGCCAGCAGTGAAGGGGGGGCCAATCAGCCCCAGCATTTT,CASSEGGANQPQHF
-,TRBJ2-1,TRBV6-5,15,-,TGTGCCAGCAGTTTTCAGTCAAGGAGCTACAATGAGCAGTTCTTC,CASSFQSRSYNEQFF
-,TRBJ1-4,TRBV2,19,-,TGTGCCAGCAGTGAAATTTACAGGCCGGACAGTACAACTAATGAAAAACTGTTTTTT,CASSEIYRPDSTTNEKLFF
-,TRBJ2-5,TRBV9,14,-,TGTGCCAGCAGCGTAGGGGGAGGTGAAGAGACCCAGTACTTC,CASSVGGGEETQYF
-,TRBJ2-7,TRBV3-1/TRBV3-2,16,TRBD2,TGTGCCAGCAGCCAAGAGCCCGAACTAGCGGTCTACGAGCAGTACTTC,CASSQEPELAVYEQYF
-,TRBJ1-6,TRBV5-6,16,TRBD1,TGTGCCAGCAGCGCCCGTCGCAGGGGGCCTGGTTCACCCCTCCACTTT,CASSARRRGPGSPLHF
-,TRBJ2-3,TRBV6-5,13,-,TGTGCCAGCACCCACAGAAGCACAGATACGCAGTATTTT,CASTHRSTDTQYF
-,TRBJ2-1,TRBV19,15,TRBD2,TGTGCCAGTAGTCTCAGCGGGACCGCCTACAATGAGCAGTTCTTC,CASSLSGTAYNEQFF
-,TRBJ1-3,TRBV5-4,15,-,TGTGCCAGCAGCTATGACCTAGCCCCCGGAAACACCATATATTTT,CASSYDLAPGNTIYF
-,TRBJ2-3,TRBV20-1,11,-,TGCAGTGCTAGAGTCTCGAGTGGGCAGTATTTT,CSARVSSGQYF
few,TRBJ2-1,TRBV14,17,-,TGTGCCAGCAGCCCGTATCGACAGGAGAGCTCCTACAATGAGCAGTTCTTC,CASSPYRQESSYNEQFF
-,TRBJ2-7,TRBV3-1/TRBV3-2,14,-,TGTGCCAGCAGCATAACAATTACCGGGTACGAGCAGTACTTC,CASSITITGYEQYF
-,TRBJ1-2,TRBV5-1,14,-,TGCGCCAGCAGCCCGGCGGGGGGGAACTATGGCTACACCTTC,CASSPAGGNYGYTF
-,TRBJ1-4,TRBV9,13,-,TGTGCCAGCAGCGGAGAGTCCGGAGGCGAACTGTTTTTT,CASSGESGGELFF
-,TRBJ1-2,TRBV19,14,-,TGTGCCAGTACTCCTAGTCGGAATCCTTATGGCTACACCTTC,CASTPSRNPYGYTF
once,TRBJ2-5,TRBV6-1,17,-,TGTGCCAGCAGTGCGATACCGGGACATACGTACCAAGAGACCCAGTACTTC,CASSAIPGHTYQETQYF